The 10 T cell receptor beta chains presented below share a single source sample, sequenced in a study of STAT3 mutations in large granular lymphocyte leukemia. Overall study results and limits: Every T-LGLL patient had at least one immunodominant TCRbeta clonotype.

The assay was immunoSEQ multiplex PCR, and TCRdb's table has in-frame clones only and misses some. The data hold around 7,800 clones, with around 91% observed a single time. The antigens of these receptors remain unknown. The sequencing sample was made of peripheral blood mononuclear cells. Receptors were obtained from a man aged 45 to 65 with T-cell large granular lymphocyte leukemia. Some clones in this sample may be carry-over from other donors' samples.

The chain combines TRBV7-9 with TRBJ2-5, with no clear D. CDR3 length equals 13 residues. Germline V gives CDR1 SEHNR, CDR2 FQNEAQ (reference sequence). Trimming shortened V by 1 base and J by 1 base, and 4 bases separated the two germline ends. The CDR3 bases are TGTGCCAGCAGCTTAGGGACCCAAGAGACCCAGTACTTC. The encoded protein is CASSLGTQETQYF.

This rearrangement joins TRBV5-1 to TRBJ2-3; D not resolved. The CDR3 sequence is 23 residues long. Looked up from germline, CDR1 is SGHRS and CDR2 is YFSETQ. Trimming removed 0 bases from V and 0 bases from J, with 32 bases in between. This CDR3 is CASSLDSGPDTLGLNPSTDTQYF. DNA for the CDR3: TGCGCCAGCAGCTTGGACTCCGGGCCCGATACATTGGGCCTGAATCCTAGCACAGATACGCAGTATTTT.

The CDR3 DNA is TGCGCCAGCAGCCAAGATAAGGGGGACGAGCAGTACTTC. Translating it yields CASSQDKGDEQYF. The chain combines TRBV4-1 with TRBJ2-7; maybe TRBD1 (6 bases). The CDR3 sequence is 13 residues long. Germline loops: CDR1 MGHRA, CDR2 YSYEKL. The germline V and J ends were trimmed by 0 bases and 5 bases, with 8 bases remaining between them.

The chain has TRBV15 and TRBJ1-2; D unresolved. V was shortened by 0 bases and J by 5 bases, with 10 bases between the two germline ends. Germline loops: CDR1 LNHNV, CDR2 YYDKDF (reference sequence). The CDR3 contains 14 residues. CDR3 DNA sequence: TGTGCCACCAGCAGAGATTTGACCTCTTATGGCTACACCTTC. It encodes CATSRDLTSYGYTF. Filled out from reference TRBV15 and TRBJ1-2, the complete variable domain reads DAMVIQNPRYQVTQFGKPVTLSCSQTLNHNVMYWYQQKSSQAPKLLFHYYDKDFNNEADTPDNFQSRRPNTSFCFLDIRSPGLGDTAMYLCATSRDLTSYGYTFGSGTRLTVV.

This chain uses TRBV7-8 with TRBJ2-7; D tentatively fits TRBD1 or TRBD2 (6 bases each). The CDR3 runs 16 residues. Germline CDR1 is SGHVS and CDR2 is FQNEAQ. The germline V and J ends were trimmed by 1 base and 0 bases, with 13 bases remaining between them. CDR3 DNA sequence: TGTGCCAGCAGCTTAGTAGGGGGGACACGCTCCTACGAGCAGTACTTC. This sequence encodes CASSLVGGTRSYEQYF.

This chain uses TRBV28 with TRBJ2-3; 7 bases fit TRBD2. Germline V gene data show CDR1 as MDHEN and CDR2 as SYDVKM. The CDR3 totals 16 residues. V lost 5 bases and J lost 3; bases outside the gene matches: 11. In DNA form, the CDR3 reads TGTGCCAGCAGTGCGCCGGGACTATCAAGTACAGATACGCAGTATTTT. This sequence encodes CASSAPGLSSTDTQYF. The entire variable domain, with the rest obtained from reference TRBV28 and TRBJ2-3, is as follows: DVKVTQSSRYLVKRTGEKVFLECVQDMDHENMFWYRQDPGLGLRLIYFSYDVKMKEKGDIPEGYSVSREKKERFSLILESASTNQTSMYLCASSAPGLSSTDTQYFGPGTRLTVL.

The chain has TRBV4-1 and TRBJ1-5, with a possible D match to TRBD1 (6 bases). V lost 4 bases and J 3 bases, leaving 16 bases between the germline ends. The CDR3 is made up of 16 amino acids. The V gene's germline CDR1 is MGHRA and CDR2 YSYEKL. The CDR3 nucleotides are TGCGCCAGCAGCCTTTCCAGGGACACATCCAATCAGCCCCAGCATTTT. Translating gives CASSLSRDTSNQPQHF.

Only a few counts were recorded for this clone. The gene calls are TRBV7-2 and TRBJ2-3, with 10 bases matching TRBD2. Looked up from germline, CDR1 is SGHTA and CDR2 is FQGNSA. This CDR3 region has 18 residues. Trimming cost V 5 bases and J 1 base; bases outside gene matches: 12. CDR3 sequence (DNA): TGTGCCAGCAGCCTTGAAGTAGCGGGGGGACAACGCACAGATACGCAGTATTTT. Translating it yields CASSLEVAGGQRTDTQYF. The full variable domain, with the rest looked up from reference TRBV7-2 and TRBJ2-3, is GAGVSQSPSNKVTEKGKDVELRCDPISGHTALYWYRQSLGQGLEFLIYFQGNSAPDKSGLPSDRFSAERTGGSVSTLTIQRTQQEDSAVYLCASSLEVAGGQRTDTQYFGPGTRLTVL.

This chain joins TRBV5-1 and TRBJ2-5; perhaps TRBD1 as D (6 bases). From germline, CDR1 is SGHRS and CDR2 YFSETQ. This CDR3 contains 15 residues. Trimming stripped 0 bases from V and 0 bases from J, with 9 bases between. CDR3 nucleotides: TGCGCCAGCAGCTTGGCTTGGACAGACCAAGAGACCCAGTACTTC. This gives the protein CASSLAWTDQETQYF.

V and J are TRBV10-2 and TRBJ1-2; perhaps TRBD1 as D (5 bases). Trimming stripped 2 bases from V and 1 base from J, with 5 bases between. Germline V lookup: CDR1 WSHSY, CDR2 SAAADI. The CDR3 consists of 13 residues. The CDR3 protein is CASSEGHNYGYTF. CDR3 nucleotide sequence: TGCGCCAGCAGTGAGGGACATAACTATGGCTACACCTTC.